The clone carrying this T cell receptor beta chain was recorded only once. Its cognate antigen is unknown. This entry belongs to a study of cytomegalovirus exposure and HLA in healthy donors. Study outcomes and limitations: In the 130 or so validation repertoires, 94% of cluster scores exceeded 0, per a later analysis.

Repertoires were generated with immunoSEQ multiplex PCR, while TCRdb's copy carries only in-frame clones and drops some. The sample lists some 50,000 clones; 93% were seen once. The sequence was obtained from a woman aged 18-29 years in good health and CMV-seronegative. Sequences were obtained from PBMCs.

CDR3 sequence (DNA): TGTGCCAGCAGAAACAGACAGGGTTGGGATACGCAGTATTTT. Residues: CASRNRQGWDTQYF. V usage is TRBV6-5 and J usage is TRBJ2-3; the match to TRBD1 covers 7 bases. Trimming cost V 6 bases and J 6 bases; bases outside gene matches: 9. This CDR3 comprises 14 residues. Germline CDR1 and CDR2: MNHEY and SVGAGI.